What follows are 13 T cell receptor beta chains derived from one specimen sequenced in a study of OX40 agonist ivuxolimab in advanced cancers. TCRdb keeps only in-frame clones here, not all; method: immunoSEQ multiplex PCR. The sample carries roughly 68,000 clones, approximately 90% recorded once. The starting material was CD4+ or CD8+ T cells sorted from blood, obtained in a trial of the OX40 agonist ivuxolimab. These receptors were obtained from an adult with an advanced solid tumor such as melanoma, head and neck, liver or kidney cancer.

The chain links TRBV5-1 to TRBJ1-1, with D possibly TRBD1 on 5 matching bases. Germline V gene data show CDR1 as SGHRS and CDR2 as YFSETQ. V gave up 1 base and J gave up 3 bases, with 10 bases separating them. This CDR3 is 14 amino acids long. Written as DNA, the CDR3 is TGCGCCAGCAGCTTGCGGGGCGCGGACACTGAAGCTTTCTTT. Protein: CASSLRGADTEAFF.

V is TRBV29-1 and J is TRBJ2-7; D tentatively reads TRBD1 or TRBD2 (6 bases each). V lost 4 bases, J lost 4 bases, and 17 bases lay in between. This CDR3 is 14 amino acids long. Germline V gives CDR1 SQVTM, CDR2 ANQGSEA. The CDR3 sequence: CSVVAAEGEYEQYF. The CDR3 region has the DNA TGCAGCGTTGTGGCAGCGGAGGGGGAGTACGAGCAGTACTTC.

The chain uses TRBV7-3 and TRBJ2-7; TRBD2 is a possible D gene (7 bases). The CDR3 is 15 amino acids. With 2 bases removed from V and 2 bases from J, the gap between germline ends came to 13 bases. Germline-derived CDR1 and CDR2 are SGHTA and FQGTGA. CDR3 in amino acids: CASSLGGGDPYEQYF. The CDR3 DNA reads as TGTGCCAGCAGCTTAGGAGGGGGGGATCCCTACGAGCAGTACTTC.

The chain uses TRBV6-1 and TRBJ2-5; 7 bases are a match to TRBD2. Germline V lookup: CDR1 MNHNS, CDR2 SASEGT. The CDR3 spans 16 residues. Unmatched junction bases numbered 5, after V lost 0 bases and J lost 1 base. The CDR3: CASSEAGGGVQETQYF. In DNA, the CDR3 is TGTGCCAGCAGTGAAGCGGGTGGGGGGGTCCAAGAGACCCAGTACTTC.

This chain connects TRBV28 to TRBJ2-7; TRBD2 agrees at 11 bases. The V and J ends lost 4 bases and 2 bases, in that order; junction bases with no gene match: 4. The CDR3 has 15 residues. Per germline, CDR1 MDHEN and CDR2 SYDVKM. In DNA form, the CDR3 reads TGTGCCAGCAGTTCTACTAGCGGGAGTCCCTACGAGCAGTACTTC. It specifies CASSSTSGSPYEQYF.

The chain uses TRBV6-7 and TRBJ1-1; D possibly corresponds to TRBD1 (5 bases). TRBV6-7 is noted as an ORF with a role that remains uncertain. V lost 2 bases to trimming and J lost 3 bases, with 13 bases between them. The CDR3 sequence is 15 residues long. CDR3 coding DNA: TGTGCCAGCAGTTACCAGGGATCCGGGGACACTGAAGCTTTCTTT. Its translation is CASSYQGSGDTEAFF.

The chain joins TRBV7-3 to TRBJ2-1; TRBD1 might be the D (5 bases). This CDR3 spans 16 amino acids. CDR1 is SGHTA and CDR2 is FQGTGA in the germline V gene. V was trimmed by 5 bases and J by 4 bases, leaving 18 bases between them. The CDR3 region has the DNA TGTGCCAGCAGCCCCGGCATTGGCGGACAATACAATGAGCAGTTCTTC. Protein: CASSPGIGGQYNEQFF. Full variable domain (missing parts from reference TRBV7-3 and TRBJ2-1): GAGVSQTPSNKVTEKGKYVELRCDPISGHTALYWYRQSLGQGPEFLIYFQGTGAADDSGLPNDRFFAVRPEGSVSTLKIQRTERGDSAVYLCASSPGIGGQYNEQFFGPGTRLTVL.

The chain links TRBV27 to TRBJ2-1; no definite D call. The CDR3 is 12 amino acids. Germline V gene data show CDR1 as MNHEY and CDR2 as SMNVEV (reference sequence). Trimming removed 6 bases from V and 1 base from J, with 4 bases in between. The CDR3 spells CASSPSYNEQFF. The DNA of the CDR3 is TGTGCCAGCAGCCCATCCTACAATGAGCAGTTCTTC.

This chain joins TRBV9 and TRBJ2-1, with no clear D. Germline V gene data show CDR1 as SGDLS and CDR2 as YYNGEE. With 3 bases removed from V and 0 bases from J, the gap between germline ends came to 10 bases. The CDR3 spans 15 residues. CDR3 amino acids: CASSAGVLSYNEQFF. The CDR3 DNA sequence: TGTGCCAGCAGCGCTGGGGTCCTCTCCTACAATGAGCAGTTCTTC.

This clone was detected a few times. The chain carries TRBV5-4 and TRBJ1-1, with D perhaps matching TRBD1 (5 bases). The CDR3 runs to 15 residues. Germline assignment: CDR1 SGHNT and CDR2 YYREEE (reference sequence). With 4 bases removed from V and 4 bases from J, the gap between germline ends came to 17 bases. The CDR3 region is CASSLGRGGGTEAFF. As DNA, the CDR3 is TGTGCCAGCAGCCTAGGTCGGGGGGGAGGCACTGAAGCTTTCTTT.

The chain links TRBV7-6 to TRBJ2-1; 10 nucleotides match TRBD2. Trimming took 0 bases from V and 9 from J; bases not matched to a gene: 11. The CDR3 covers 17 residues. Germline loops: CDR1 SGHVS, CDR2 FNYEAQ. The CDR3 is CASSLARLAGAPSEQFF. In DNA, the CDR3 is TGTGCCAGCAGCTTAGCGAGGCTAGCGGGAGCCCCGAGTGAGCAGTTCTTC.

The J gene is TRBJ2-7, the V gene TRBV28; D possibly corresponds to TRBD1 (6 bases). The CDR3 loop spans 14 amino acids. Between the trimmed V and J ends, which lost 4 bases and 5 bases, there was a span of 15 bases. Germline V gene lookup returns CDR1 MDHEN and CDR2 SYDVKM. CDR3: CASSSLTQGHEQYF. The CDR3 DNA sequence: TGTGCCAGCAGTTCACTCACACAGGGTCACGAGCAGTACTTC.

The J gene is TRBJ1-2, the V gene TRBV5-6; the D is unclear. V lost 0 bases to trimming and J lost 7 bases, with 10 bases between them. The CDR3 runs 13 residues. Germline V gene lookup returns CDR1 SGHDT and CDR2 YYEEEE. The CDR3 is CASSLAGDRGYTF. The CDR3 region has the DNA TGTGCCAGCAGCTTGGCCGGAGATCGTGGCTACACCTTC.